This T cell receptor (beta chain) derives from a study of blood T cell repertoires in COVID-19. Some clones are missing from TCRdb's copy, which holds only in-frame ones; the method was immunoSEQ multiplex PCR. The sample has about 250,000 clones, 80% to 90% seen once. The CDR3 totals 13 residues. CDR1 and CDR2 from the germline V gene are LGHDT and YNNKEL (reference sequence). Trimming removed 3 bases from V and 3 bases from J, with 8 bases in between. This sequence joins TRBV3-1 (or the pseudogene TRBV3-2) and TRBJ1-2; perhaps TRBD1 as D (5 bases). The receptor was derived from a woman between 35 and 50 years old who had been exposed to COVID-19. Specimen: PBMCs or T cells enriched from blood (not recorded which). The DNA for the CDR3 is TGTGCCAGCAGCCAGGGGCAGGACTATGGCTACACCTTC. As protein: CASSQGQDYGYTF.